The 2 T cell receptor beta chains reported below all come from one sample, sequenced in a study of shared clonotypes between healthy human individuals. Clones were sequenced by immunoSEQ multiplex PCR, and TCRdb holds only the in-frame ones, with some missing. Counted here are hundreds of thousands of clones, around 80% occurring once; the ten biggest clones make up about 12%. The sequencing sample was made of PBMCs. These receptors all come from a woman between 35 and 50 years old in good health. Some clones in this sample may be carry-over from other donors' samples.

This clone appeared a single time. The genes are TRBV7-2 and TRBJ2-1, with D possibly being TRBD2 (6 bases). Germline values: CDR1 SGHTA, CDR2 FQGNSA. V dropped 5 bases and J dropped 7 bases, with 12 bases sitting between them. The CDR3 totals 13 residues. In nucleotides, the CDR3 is TGTGCCAGCAGCCCTCTCGGGAGTAATGAGCAGTTCTTC. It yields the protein CASSPLGSNEQFF.

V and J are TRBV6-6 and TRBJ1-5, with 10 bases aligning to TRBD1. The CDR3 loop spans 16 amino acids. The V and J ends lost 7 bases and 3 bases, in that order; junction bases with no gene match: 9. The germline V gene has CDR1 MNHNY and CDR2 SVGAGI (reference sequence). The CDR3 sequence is CASIRQGAESNQPQHF. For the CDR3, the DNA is TGTGCCAGCATTCGACAGGGGGCTGAGTCCAATCAGCCCCAGCATTTT.